This T cell receptor beta chain was documented in a study of control samples from healthy donors and cancer patients. TCRdb keeps only in-frame clones here, not all; method: immunoSEQ multiplex PCR. The sample carries approximately 98,000 clones, 70% to 85% recorded once. The V gene's germline CDR1 is SEHNR and CDR2 FQNEAQ (reference sequence). The CDR3 loop spans 16 amino acids. V trimming: 2 bases; J trimming: 11 bases; junction bases outside the gene matches: 10. This TCR derives from a man between 18 and 29 years old in good health. This rearrangement joins TRBV7-9 to TRBJ2-1; 12 bases match TRBD2. Sequences were obtained from blood. The CDR3 nucleotides are TGTGCCAGCAGCTTACCGGGACTAGCGGGCCTGAAGCAGCAGTTCTTC. Translation gives CASSLPGLAGLKQQFF.